The source of this T cell receptor beta chain is a study of OX40 agonist ivuxolimab in advanced cancers. General notes on the study: Ivuxolimab, which targeted the costimulatory receptor OX40 (CD134), was an agonistic, fully human IgG2 monoclonal antibody. Patients were allowed to have had prior anti-PD-1, anti-PD-L1 or anti-CTLA-4 therapy, and 40% to 45% of the dose-escalation patients had been treated with checkpoint inhibitors. Among the approximately 50 dose-escalation patients, about 19 had hepatocellular carcinoma, roughly 15 melanoma, 9 renal cell carcinoma and 9 head and neck cancer. Intravenous ivuxolimab was administered to patients every 2 weeks at six dose levels: 0.01, 0.1, 0.3, 1.5, 3 and 10 mg/kg. The paper covers the monotherapy dose-escalation part of the phase I ivuxolimab trial, which included N ≈ 50 patients. A male proportion of around 80% and a mean age of about 60 years, ranging from about 20 to 79, were recorded for the dose-escalation cohort. Partial responses occurred in three dose-escalation patients: two with cutaneous melanoma and one with hepatocellular carcinoma. The point of sequencing TCRbeta in the periphery was to test whether ivuxolimab changed TCR sequence diversity and drove clonal T-cell expansion. The study at large found these results: On average, CD8+ T cells showed more expanded clones than CD4+ T cells after ivuxolimab. In partial responders in the 0.1-3.0 mg/kg groups, normalized peripheral clonal expansion was found to be among the lowest, especially among CD8+ T cells. At doses of 0.1 to 3.0 mg/kg, clonal expansion of both CD4+ and CD8+ blood T cells was observed from baseline to week 6. Which antigens the clonally expanded peripheral T cells were specific for was not determined. Low levels of normalized T-cell clonal expansion were also seen in some patients who did not respond.

V lost 2 bases and J lost 8 bases, and the count of bases not matched to a germline gene is 13. From the cysteine up to the phenylalanine, the CDR3 has a length of 16 residues. CDR3 DNA only is kept here, 48 bases in frame from base 1. Reading the germline V gene gives CDR1 SGHRS and CDR2 YFSETQ. As for this clone: Its antigen is currently not known. The input lacks base qualities; no much larger clone sits a single base away.

For sequencing of the TCRbeta CDR3 region, genomic DNA was extracted from the sorted cells. The immunoSEQ Assay was used for sequencing of TCRbeta CDR3 regions. TCRdb stores this immuneACCESS table with in-frame sequences only. Part of the clones is absent; in the studies checked, under half of the shortfall reflects unresolved V genes, and no reason is known for the rest. The sample profile shows approximately 69,000 clones; roughly 90% of them were found once. Clones ranked in the top ten supply roughly 0.27% of the sample. Patients with autoimmune disease history or receiving systemic immunosuppression were excluded from the trial. Peripheral blood for TCR sequencing was collected from all dose cohorts at baseline, on cycle 4 day 1, and on cycle 7 day 1. The samples were taken from a phase I, first-in-human, multicenter, open-label dose-escalation trial of ivuxolimab. The trial enrolled adults with locally advanced or metastatic head and neck squamous cell, hepatocellular, melanoma or renal cell carcinoma. Before TCR sequencing, CD4+ T cells and CD8+ T cells from peripheral blood were sorted into separate populations.

The chain was built from TRBV5-1 and TRBJ2-1; 7 central nucleotides agree with TRBD2. The material sequenced was CD4+ or CD8+ T cells sorted from blood, taken in a trial of the OX40 agonist ivuxolimab. The receptor was derived from an adult with an advanced solid tumor such as melanoma, head and neck, liver or kidney cancer. The nucleotide sequence is TGCGCCAGCAGCTTCGACCTCTCAGCGGGATCGGATGAGCAGTTCTTC. This yields the protein CASSFDLSAGSDEQFF.